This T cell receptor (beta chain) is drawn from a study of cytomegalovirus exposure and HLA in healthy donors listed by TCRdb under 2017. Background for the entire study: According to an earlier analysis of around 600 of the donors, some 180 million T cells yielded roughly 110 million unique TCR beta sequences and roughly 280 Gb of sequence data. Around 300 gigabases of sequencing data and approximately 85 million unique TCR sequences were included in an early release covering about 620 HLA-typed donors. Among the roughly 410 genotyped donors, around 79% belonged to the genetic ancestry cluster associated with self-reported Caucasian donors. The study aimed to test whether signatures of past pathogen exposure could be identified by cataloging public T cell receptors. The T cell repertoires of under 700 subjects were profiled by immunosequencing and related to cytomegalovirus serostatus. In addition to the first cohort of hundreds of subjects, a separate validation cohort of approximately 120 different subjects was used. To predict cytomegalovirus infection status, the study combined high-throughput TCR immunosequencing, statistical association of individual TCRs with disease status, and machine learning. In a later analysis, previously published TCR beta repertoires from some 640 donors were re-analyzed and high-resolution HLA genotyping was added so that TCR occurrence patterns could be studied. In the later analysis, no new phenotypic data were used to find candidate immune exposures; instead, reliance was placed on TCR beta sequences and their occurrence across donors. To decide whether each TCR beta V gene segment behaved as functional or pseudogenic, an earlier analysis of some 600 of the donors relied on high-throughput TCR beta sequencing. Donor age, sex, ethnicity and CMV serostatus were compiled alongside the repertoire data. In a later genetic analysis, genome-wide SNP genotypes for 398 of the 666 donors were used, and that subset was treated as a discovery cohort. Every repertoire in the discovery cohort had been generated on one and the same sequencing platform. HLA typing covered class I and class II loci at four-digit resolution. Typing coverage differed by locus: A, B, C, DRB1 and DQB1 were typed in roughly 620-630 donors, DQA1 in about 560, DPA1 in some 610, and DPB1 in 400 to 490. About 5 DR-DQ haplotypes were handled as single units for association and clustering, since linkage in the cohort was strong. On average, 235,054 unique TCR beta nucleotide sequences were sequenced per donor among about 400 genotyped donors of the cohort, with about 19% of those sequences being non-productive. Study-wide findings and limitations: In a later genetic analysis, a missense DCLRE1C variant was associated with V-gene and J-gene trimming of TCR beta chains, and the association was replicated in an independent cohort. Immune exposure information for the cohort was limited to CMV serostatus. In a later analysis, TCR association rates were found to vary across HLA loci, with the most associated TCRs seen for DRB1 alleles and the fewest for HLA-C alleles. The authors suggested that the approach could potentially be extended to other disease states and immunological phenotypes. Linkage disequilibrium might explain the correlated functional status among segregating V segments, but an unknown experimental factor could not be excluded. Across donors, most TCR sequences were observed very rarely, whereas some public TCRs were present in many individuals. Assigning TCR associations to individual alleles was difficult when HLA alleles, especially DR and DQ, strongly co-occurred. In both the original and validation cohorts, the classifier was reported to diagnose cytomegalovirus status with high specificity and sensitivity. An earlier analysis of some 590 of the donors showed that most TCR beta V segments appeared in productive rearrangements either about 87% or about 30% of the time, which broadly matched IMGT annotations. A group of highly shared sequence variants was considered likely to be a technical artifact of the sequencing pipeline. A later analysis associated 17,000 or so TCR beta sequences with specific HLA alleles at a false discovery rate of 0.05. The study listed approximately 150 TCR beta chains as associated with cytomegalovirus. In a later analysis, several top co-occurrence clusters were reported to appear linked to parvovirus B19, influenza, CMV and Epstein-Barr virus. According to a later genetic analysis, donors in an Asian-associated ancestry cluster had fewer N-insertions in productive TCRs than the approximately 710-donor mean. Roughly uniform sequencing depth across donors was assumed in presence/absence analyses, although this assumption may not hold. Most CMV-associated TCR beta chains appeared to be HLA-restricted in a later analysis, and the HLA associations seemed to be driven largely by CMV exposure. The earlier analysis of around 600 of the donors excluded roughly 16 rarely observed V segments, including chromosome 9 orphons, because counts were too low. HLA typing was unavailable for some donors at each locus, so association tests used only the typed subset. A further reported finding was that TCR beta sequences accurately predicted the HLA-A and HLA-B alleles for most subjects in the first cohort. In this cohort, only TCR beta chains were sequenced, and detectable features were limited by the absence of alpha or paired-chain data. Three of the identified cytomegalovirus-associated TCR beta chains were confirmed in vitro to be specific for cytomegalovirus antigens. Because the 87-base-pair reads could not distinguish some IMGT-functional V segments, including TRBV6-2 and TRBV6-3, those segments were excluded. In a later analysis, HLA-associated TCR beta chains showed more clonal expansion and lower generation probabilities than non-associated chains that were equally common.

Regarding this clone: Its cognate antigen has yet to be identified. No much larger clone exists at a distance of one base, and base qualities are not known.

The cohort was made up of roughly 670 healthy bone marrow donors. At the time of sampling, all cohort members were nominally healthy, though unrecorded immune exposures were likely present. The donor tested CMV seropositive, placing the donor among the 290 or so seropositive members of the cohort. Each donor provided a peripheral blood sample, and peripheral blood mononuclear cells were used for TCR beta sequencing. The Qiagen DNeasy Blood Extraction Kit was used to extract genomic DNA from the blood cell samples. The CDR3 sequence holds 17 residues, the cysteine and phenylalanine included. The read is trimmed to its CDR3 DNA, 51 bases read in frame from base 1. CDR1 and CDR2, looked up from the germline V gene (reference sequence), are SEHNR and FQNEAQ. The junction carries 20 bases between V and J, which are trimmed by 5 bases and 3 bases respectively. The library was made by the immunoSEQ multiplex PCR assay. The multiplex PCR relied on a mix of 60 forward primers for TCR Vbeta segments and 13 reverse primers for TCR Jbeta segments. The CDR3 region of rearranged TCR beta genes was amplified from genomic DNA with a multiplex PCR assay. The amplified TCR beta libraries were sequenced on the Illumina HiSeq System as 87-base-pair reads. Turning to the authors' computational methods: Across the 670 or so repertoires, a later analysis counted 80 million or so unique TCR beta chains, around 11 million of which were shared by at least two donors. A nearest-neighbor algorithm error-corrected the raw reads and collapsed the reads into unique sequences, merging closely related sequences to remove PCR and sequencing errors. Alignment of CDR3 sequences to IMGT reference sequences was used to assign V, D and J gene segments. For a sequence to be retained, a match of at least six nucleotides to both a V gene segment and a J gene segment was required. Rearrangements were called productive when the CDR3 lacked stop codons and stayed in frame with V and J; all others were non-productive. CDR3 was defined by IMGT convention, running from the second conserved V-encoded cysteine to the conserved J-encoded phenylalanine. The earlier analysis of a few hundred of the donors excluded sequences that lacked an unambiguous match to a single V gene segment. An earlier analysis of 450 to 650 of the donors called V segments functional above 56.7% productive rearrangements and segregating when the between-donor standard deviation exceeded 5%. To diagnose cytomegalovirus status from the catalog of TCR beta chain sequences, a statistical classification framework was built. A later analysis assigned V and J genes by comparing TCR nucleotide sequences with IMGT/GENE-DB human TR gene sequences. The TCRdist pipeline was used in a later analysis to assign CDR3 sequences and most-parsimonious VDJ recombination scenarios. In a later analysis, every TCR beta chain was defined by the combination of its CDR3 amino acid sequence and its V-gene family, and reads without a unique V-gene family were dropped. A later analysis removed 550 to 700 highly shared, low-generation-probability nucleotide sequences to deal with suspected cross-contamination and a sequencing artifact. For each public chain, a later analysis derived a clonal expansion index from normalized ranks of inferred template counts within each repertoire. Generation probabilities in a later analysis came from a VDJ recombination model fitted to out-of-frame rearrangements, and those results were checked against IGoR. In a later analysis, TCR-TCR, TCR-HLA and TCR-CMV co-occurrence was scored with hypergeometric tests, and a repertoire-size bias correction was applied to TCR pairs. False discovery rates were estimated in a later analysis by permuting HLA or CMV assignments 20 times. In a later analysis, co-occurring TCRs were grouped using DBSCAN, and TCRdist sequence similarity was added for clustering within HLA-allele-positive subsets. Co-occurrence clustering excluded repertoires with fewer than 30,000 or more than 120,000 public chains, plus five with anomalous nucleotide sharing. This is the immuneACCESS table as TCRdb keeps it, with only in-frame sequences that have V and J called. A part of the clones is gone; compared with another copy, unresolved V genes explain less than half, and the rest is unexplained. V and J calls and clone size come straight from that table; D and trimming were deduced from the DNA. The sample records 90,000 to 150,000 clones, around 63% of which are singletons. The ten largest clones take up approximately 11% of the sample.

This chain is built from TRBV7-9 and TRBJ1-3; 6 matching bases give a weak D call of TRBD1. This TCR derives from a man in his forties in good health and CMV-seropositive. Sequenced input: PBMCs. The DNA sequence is TGTGCCAGCAGCGCCCTCGGACAGTTCCCCCGTGGAAACACCATATATTTT. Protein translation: CASSALGQFPRGNTIYF.